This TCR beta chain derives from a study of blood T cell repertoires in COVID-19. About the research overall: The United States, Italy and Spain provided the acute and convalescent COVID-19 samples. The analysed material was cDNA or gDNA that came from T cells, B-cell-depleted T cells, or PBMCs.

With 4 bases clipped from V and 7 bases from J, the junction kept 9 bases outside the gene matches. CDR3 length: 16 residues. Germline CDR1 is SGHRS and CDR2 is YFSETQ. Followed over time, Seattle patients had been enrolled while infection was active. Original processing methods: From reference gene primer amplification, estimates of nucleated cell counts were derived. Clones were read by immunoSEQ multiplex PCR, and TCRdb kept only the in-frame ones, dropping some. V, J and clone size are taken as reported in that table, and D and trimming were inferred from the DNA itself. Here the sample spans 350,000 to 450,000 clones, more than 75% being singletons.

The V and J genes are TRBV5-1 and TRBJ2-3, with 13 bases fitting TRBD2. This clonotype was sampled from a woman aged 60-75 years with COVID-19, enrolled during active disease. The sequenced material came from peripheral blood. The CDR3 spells CASSGWTSGGLNTQYF. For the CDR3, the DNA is TGCGCCAGCAGCGGGTGGACTAGCGGGGGTTTGAATACGCAGTATTTT.